This TCR beta chain was captured by sequencing in a study of blood T cell repertoires in COVID-19. The V end lost 4 bases, the J end lost 8 bases, and 14 bases lay between the germline ends. In germline, CDR1 is SNHLY, CDR2 FYNNEI. This CDR3 region has 14 residues. Sequenced by immunoSEQ multiplex PCR; TCRdb stores in-frame clones only, minus some. The repertoire consists of around 430,000 clones, with about 87% occurring once and the leading ten covering roughly a tenth. Enrolled through a virtual design, the participants were between about 18 and 100 years of age and came from around 25 US areas. The sequence came from a woman aged 50 to 65 who had recovered from COVID-19. The rearrangement links TRBV2 to TRBJ1-4, with a possible D match to TRBD1 (5 bases). Sequenced input: PBMCs or T cells enriched from blood (not recorded which). This CDR3 is CASSATVPGEKLFF. Written as DNA, the CDR3 is TGTGCCAGCAGTGCGACAGTACCAGGGGAAAAACTGTTTTTT.